The 16 T cell receptor beta chains below were found in one sample sequenced in a study of T cell repertoires in cytomegalovirus infection. Antigen specificity for these receptors is unknown. One entry per CDR3 protein, called by TCRdb with MiXCR from the reads. The table includes about 89,000 distinct CDR3 sequences, over 25% detected once. Specimen: CD8+ T cells from cultured PBMCs, collected from culture after CMV antigen stimulation. The origin of the receptors is a human donor in good health (CMV status not recorded). Some clones in this sample may be carry-over from other donors' samples.

This chain uses TRBV27 with TRBJ1-4; D is perhaps TRBD1 (5 bases). Trimming pared 4 bases from V and 10 bases from J, leaving 16 bases between. From germline, CDR1 is MNHEY and CDR2 SMNVEV (reference sequence). CDR3 length: 14 amino acids. CDR3 DNA sequence: TGTGCCAGCAGTTGGGGACGGTCCGAAGGAAAACTGTTTTTT. This sequence encodes CASSWGRSEGKLFF.

This rearrangement joins TRBV5-1 to TRBJ2-7; no clear D gene. Germline V gene sequence: CDR1 SGHRS, CDR2 YFSETQ. Trimming left V 0 bases short and J 6 bases short, with 4 bases between. The CDR3 sequence is 11 residues long. The CDR3 region is CASSLASEQYF. The DNA of the CDR3 is TGCGCCAGCAGCTTGGCCTCCGAGCAGTACTTC.

In its sample, this clonotype was seen many times. The rearrangement links TRBV7-6 to TRBJ1-3; D might be TRBD1 (5 bases). Germline CDR1 is SGHVS and CDR2 is FNYEAQ. This CDR3 region has 18 residues. Trimming removed 1 base from V and 2 bases from J, with 18 bases in between. The CDR3 DNA sequence: TGTGCCAGCAGCTTAGGCCCTAGGGACGTTAAAGCTGGAAACACCATATATTTT. It specifies CASSLGPRDVKAGNTIYF.

This clonotype has a count of ten or more. The V and J genes are TRBV4-1 and TRBJ2-1; D unresolved. Trimming took off 0 bases at V and 5 bases at J, with 14 bases between the two ends. This CDR3 contains 16 residues. Germline lookup yields CDR1 MGHRA and CDR2 YSYEKL. CDR3 loop: CASSQDFSLSNNEQFF. CDR3 DNA: TGCGCCAGCAGCCAAGATTTTTCCCTGAGCAACAATGAGCAGTTCTTC.

The rearrangement links TRBV3-1 to TRBJ1-1; no definite D call. Trimming cost V 2 bases and J 0 bases, with 4 bases left between them. From germline, CDR1 is LGHDT and CDR2 YNNKEL (reference sequence). The CDR3 length is 13 residues. The CDR3 DNA sequence: TGTGCCAGCAGCCAAACCGTGAACACTGAAGCTTTCTTT. Its translation: CASSQTVNTEAFF.

This clonotype turned up a few times. This chain uses TRBV10-2 with TRBJ2-5; D is unclear. CDR1 WSHSY and CDR2 SAAADI come from the germline V gene. This CDR3 contains 15 residues. Trimming took off 6 bases at V and 5 bases at J, with 19 bases between the two ends. CDR3 sequence reads: CASSLLPEGLETQYF. As DNA, the CDR3 is TGCGCCAGCAGCCTTCTCCCCGAAGGATTGGAGACCCAGTACTTC.

V usage is TRBV28 and J usage is TRBJ2-1; 9 bases map to TRBD2. J lost 2 bases, V lost 7 bases, and 3 bases had no gene match. CDR1 is MDHEN, CDR2 SYDVKM, per germline. CDR3 length equals 14 residues. CDR3 sequence: CASNPSGAYNEQFF. For the CDR3, the DNA is TGTGCCAGCAACCCTAGCGGGGCCTACAATGAGCAGTTCTTC.

This clonotype was found many times. The rearrangement links TRBV10-3 to TRBJ1-5; maybe TRBD1 (5 bases). The germline V and J ends were trimmed by 2 bases and 0 bases, with 11 bases remaining between them. Germline CDR1 ENHRY, CDR2 SYGVKD. CDR3 length equals 16 residues. The CDR3 region has the DNA TGTGCCATCAGTGAGGCAGGACAAGCTAGCAATCAGCCCCAGCATTTT. It is translated as CAISEAGQASNQPQHF.

This rearrangement joins TRBV11-2 to TRBJ2-7; 7 bases line up with TRBD1. Germline CDR1 reads SGHAT; CDR2 reads FQNNGV. V shed 7 bases, J shed 7 bases, and the junction held 10 bases outside the gene matches. The CDR3 covers 13 residues. Here the CDR3 reads CASKGQILSEQYF. DNA for the CDR3: TGTGCCAGCAAGGGACAGATCCTCTCGGAGCAGTACTTC.

This clonotype has at least ten counts. This chain connects TRBV7-9 to TRBJ1-4, with a tentative D call TRBD1 (5 bases). V shed 9 bases and J shed 8 bases, with 16 bases lying between them. CDR3 length equals 13 residues. Germline CDR1 is SEHNR and CDR2 is FQNEAQ (reference sequence). CDR3 coding DNA: TGTGCCAGTATCGGGACCCCTGGCGAAAAACTGTTTTTT. Residues: CASIGTPGEKLFF.

This clonotype has at least ten counts. This chain joins TRBV7-6 and TRBJ2-7; no reliable D call. The CDR3 is made up of 14 amino acids. With 1 base removed from V and 4 bases from J, the gap between germline ends came to 11 bases. The germline CDR1 and CDR2 sequences are SGHVS and FNYEAQ. The CDR3 DNA sequence: TGTGCCAGCAGCTTAGGGACCTCACGGTACGAGCAGTACTTC. This encodes CASSLGTSRYEQYF. The full variable domain, with the rest looked up from reference TRBV7-6 and TRBJ2-7, is GAGVSQSPRYKVTKRGQDVALRCDPISGHVSLYWYRQALGQGPEFLTYFNYEAQQDKSGLPNDRFSAERPEGSISTLTIQRTEQRDSAMYRCASSLGTSRYEQYFGPGTRLTVT.

This clonotype has a handful of counts. This chain links TRBV2 with TRBJ2-1; D is perhaps TRBD1 or TRBD2 (6 bases each). V dropped 2 bases and J dropped 0 bases, with 11 bases sitting between them. Germline V gene data show CDR1 as SNHLY and CDR2 as FYNNEI. The CDR3 has 16 amino acids. The CDR3 region is CASSERGASSYNEQFF. The CDR3 bases are TGTGCCAGCAGTGAAAGGGGGGCGAGCTCCTACAATGAGCAGTTCTTC.

This clonotype has just a few counts. The rearrangement joins TRBV13 to TRBJ2-3; maybe TRBD2 (6 bases). The CDR3 totals 17 residues. The V end lost 8 bases, the J end lost 0 bases, and 21 bases lay between the germline ends. Germline assignment: CDR1 PRHDT and CDR2 FYEKMQ (reference sequence). The CDR3 sequence is CASGSRGLTSSTDTQYF. In DNA, the CDR3 is TGTGCCAGCGGAAGCCGCGGACTAACCTCTAGCACAGATACGCAGTATTTT.

The chain uses TRBV15 and TRBJ2-5; TRBD1 matches at 8 bases. This CDR3 contains 15 residues. V was clipped by 0 bases and J by 13 bases; unmatched bases: 13. In germline, CDR1 is LNHNV, CDR2 YYDKDF (reference sequence). This CDR3 reads CATSRDWTGSPLRYF. The CDR3 DNA reads TGTGCCACCAGCAGAGATTGGACAGGGTCTCCTCTCCGGTACTTC.

V and J are TRBV18 and TRBJ2-7; no firm D call. The ends were cut back, 4 bases at V and 2 bases at J, with 6 bases in the middle. Germline V gene lookup returns CDR1 KGHSH and CDR2 LQKENI. The CDR3 totals 12 residues. The CDR3 bases are TGTGCCAGCTCACTTAATGCCTACGAGCAGTACTTC. It translates to CASSLNAYEQYF.

In nucleotides, the CDR3 is TGTGCCAGCAGTTCGCAAGTCAGGGTTCGGAACAATGAGCAGTTCTTC. This translates into CASSSQVRVRNNEQFF. The chain employs TRBV6-6 and TRBJ2-1; the D gene is possibly TRBD1 (5 bases). The CDR3 runs to 16 residues. Looked up from germline, CDR1 is MNHNY and CDR2 is SVGAGI (reference sequence). The ends were cut back, 4 bases at V and 5 bases at J, with 18 bases in the middle.